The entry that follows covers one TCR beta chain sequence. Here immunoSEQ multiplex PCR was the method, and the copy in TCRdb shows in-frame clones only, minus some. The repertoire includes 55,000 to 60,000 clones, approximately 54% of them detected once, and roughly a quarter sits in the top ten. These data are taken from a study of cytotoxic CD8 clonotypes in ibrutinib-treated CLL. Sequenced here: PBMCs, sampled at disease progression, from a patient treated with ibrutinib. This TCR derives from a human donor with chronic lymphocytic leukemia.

Written as DNA, the CDR3 is TGTGCCAGCAGCTTGGGGCAGGTTTTTGGGCCCCAGCATTTT. It codes for CASSLGQVFGPQHF. The gene calls are TRBV5-8 and TRBJ1-5; D not resolved. Trimming removed 0 bases from V and 9 bases from J, with 13 bases in between. Looked up from germline, CDR1 is SGHTS and CDR2 is YDEGEE. The CDR3 contains 14 residues. The variable domain in full, with the rest retrieved from reference TRBV5-8 and TRBJ1-5, is EAGVTQSPTHLIKTRGQQATLRCSPISGHTSVYWYQQALGLGLQFLLWYDEGEERNRGNFPPRFSGRQFPNYSSELNVNALELEDSALYLCASSLGQVFGPQHFGDGTRLSIL.